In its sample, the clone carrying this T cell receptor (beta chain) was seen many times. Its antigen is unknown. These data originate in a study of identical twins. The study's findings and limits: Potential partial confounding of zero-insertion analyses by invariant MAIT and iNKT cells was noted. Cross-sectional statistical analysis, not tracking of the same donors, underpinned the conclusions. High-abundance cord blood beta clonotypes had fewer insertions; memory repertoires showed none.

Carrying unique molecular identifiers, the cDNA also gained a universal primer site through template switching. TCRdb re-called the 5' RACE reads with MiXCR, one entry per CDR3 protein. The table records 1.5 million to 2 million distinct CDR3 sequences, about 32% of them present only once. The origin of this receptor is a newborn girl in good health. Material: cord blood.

The CDR3 protein is CAISERSYEQYF. CDR3 sequence (DNA): TGTGCCATCAGTGAGCGCTCCTACGAGCAGTACTTC. The chain recombines TRBV10-3 with TRBJ2-7; D ambiguous. The germline CDR1 and CDR2 sequences are ENHRY and SYGVKD. V lost 2 bases, J lost 0 bases, and 2 bases lay in between. This CDR3 has 12 amino acids.